Shown below are 32 T cell receptor beta chains from a single sample sequenced in a study of T cell changes during pregnancy in multiple sclerosis. TCRdb keeps only in-frame clones here, not all; method: immunoSEQ multiplex PCR. Of under 60,000 clones listed, approximately 94% are singletons. The sequencing here drew on CD4+ T cells from peripheral blood mononuclear cells, taken in the third trimester of pregnancy. The receptors come from a female donor with multiple sclerosis, enrolled in a pregnancy study.

CDR3 sequence (DNA): TGTGCCAGCAGTATTAGCGGAGTCGTCACAGATACGCAGTATTTT. This gives the protein CASSISGVVTDTQYF. The chain employs TRBV9 and TRBJ2-3, with a weak D call TRBD2 (6 bases). The CDR3 extends over 15 amino acids. Germline CDR1 and CDR2: SGDLS and YYNGEE. V gave up 5 bases and J gave up 2 bases, with 15 bases separating them.

The sample holds one count of this clone. This rearrangement joins TRBV7-3 to TRBJ2-1, with 10 bases fitting TRBD2. V lost 5 bases and J lost 6; bases outside the gene matches: 4. Germline lookup yields CDR1 SGHTA and CDR2 FQGTGA. This CDR3 spans 14 amino acids. The CDR3 DNA reads as TGTGCCAGCAGCAAACTAGCGGGGTCCAATGAGCAGTTCTTC. This sequence encodes CASSKLAGSNEQFF. The full variable domain, rest sourced from reference TRBV7-3 and TRBJ2-1, is GAGVSQTPSNKVTEKGKYVELRCDPISGHTALYWYRQSLGQGPEFLIYFQGTGAADDSGLPNDRFFAVRPEGSVSTLKIQRTERGDSAVYLCASSKLAGSNEQFFGPGTRLTVL.

The genes are TRBV5-4 and TRBJ2-3; tentative D call: TRBD1 (7 bases). V lost 4 bases to trimming and J lost 6 bases, with 21 bases between them. The CDR3 has 16 residues. CDR1 SGHNT and CDR2 YYREEE come from the germline V gene (reference sequence). The CDR3 loop is CASSRGGPQGRDTQYF. DNA for the CDR3: TGTGCCAGCAGCCGCGGAGGGCCACAGGGGAGGGATACGCAGTATTTT.

The chain uses TRBV5-1 and TRBJ1-2, with no clear D. Looked up from germline, CDR1 is SGHRS and CDR2 is YFSETQ. There are 14 residues in the CDR3. Trimming pared 2 bases from V and 2 bases from J, leaving 10 bases between. CDR3 loop: CASSFAGSNYGYTF. The CDR3 DNA follows: TGCGCCAGCAGCTTTGCGGGCAGCAACTATGGCTACACCTTC.

This chain connects TRBV19 to TRBJ2-3; TRBD2 might be the D (6 bases). Germline V gene data show CDR1 as LNHDA and CDR2 as SQIVND (reference sequence). V was trimmed by 7 bases and J by 2 bases, leaving 13 bases between them. CDR3 size: 14 residues. The CDR3 nucleotides are TGTGCCAGTAAGAGGACGGGGGACACAGATACGCAGTATTTT. This codes for CASKRTGDTDTQYF.

The gene calls are TRBV28 and TRBJ1-6; D perhaps matches TRBD1 (5 bases). V was trimmed by 6 bases and J by 0 bases, leaving 9 bases between them. Germline V CDR1 and CDR2: MDHEN, SYDVKM. CDR3 length: 15 amino acids. Here the CDR3 DNA reads TGTGCCAGCAGGGAGGGGAGCTCCTATAATTCACCCCTCCACTTT. It is translated as CASREGSSYNSPLHF.

This rearrangement joins TRBV21-1 to TRBJ2-4; the table's TRBD1 call for D was not verified on the DNA. TRBV21-1 is labeled a pseudogene. The CDR3 spans 16 residues. CDR3 in DNA: TGTGCCAGCAGCGACGACAGAGGCCTAGCCAAAAACATTCAGTACTTC. The encoded protein is CASSDDRGLAKNIQYF.

V gene TRBV27 combines with J gene TRBJ2-7, with TRBD1 matching over 9 bases. This CDR3 contains 15 residues. Germline V CDR1 and CDR2: MNHEY, SMNVEV (reference sequence). V gave up 3 bases and J gave up 5 bases; unmatched junction bases: 8. The CDR3 DNA reads TGTGCCAGCAGTTTGTTGGGACAGGGAAACAACGAGCAGTACTTC. Translating gives CASSLLGQGNNEQYF.

This clone was observed a single time. The chain carries TRBV19 and TRBJ2-3; 11 nucleotides match TRBD2. This CDR3 region has 17 residues. V lost 10 bases and J lost 4; bases outside the gene matches: 16. The germline V gene has CDR1 LNHDA and CDR2 SQIVND (reference sequence). CDR3 in DNA: TGTGCCATTCAGACTAGCGGGACTGGACGGGTGGCAGATACGCAGTATTTT. Translated, it gives CAIQTSGTGRVADTQYF. Filled out from reference TRBV19 and TRBJ2-3, the complete variable domain reads DGGITQSPKYLFRKEGQNVTLSCEQNLNHDAMYWYRQDPGQGLRLIYYSQIVNDFQKGDIAEGYSVSREKKESFPLTVTSAQKNPTAFYLCAIQTSGTGRVADTQYFGPGTRLTVL.

The gene calls are TRBV7-6 and TRBJ2-7; D possibly corresponds to TRBD1 (6 bases). This CDR3 is 15 amino acids long. CDR1 is SGHVS and CDR2 is FNYEAQ in the germline V gene. The V end lost 4 bases, the J end lost 2 bases, and 15 bases lay between the germline ends. CDR3 DNA sequence: TGTGCCAGCAGCTCAAGGCCAGGGGCGACCTACGAGCAGTACTTC. This translates into CASSSRPGATYEQYF.

This chain connects TRBV10-3 to TRBJ2-5; D possibly corresponds to TRBD1 (5 bases). The CDR3 loop spans 11 amino acids. Trimming removed 10 bases from V and 5 bases from J, with 11 bases in between. The germline gives CDR1 ENHRY, CDR2 SYGVKD. The CDR3 is CASQGVETQYF. The CDR3 region has the DNA TGTGCCAGTCAAGGGGTGGAGACCCAGTACTTC.

This clone occurred once. The rearrangement uses TRBV27 and TRBJ2-1, with D maybe TRBD1 (6 bases). The germline gives CDR1 MNHEY, CDR2 SMNVEV (reference sequence). The CDR3 loop spans 16 amino acids. V was pared by 5 bases and J by 3 bases, with 17 bases between. Here the CDR3 reads CASSLRRGKGYNEQFF. Here the CDR3 DNA reads TGTGCCAGCAGTCTCCGCAGGGGAAAAGGCTACAATGAGCAGTTCTTC.

This chain links TRBV19 with TRBJ2-1; 10 positions match TRBD2. CDR1 and CDR2 from the germline V gene are LNHDA and SQIVND (reference sequence). V lost 5 bases, J lost 12 bases, and 1 base stayed unmatched. This CDR3 region has 11 residues. CDR3 amino acids: CASSSSGGQFF. The CDR3, as DNA: TGTGCCAGTAGTTCTAGCGGGGGGCAGTTCTTC.

This rearrangement joins TRBV4-1 to TRBJ1-1; D unresolved. Trimming took 2 bases from V and 5 from J, leaving 15 bases between them. The CDR3 is made up of 15 amino acids. Looked up from germline, CDR1 is MGHRA and CDR2 is YSYEKL. CDR3 residues: CASSQLGVGGTEAFF. CDR3 in DNA: TGCGCCAGCAGCCAATTGGGCGTCGGTGGAACTGAAGCTTTCTTT.

The chain has TRBV7-9 and TRBJ2-7; TRBD2 aligns across 10 bases. V lost 5 bases and J lost 5; bases outside the gene matches: 6. This CDR3 spans 14 amino acids. The germline V gene encodes CDR1 SEHNR and CDR2 FQNEAQ (reference sequence). Here the CDR3 reads CASSQERGGDEQYF. In DNA form, the CDR3 reads TGTGCCAGCAGCCAGGAGCGGGGGGGCGACGAGCAGTACTTC.

This chain links TRBV15 with TRBJ1-5; 9 nucleotides agree with TRBD1. From germline, CDR1 is LNHNV and CDR2 YYDKDF (reference sequence). V lost 0 bases and J lost 5; bases outside the gene matches: 8. The CDR3 has 17 amino acids. The CDR3 sequence: CATSREDRGTGDQPQHF. The CDR3 nucleotides are TGTGCCACCAGCAGAGAGGACAGGGGCACCGGCGATCAGCCCCAGCATTTT.

This chain links TRBV5-1 with TRBJ2-1, with 10 bases matching TRBD2. The germline V gene encodes CDR1 SGHRS and CDR2 YFSETQ. The CDR3 covers 15 residues. J was trimmed by 8 bases and V by 0 bases; bases with no gene match: 5. The CDR3 spells CASSLGTSGVDEQFF. The CDR3 nucleotides read TGCGCCAGCAGCTTGGGGACTAGCGGAGTGGATGAGCAGTTCTTC.

CDR3 nucleotides: TGTGCCAGCAGCGTAGAGGGACTAGCGGTGAATGAGCAGTTCTTC. Encoded protein: CASSVEGLAVNEQFF. V is TRBV9 and J is TRBJ2-1; 11 positions agree with TRBD2. This CDR3 has 15 residues. The V gene's germline CDR1 is SGDLS and CDR2 YYNGEE. V gave up 0 bases and J gave up 7 bases; unmatched junction bases: 3.

On this clone: No conserved phenylalanine or tryptophan is present at the end of the CDR3, so a read error is the likely explanation. The limits of the CDR3 on the DNA are not certain, so only TCRdb's listed CDR3 is given. The V call is TRBV20-1, the J call TRBJ1-2; the table calls TRBD1, which could not be checked here. The germline V gene has CDR1 DFQATT and CDR2 SNEGSKA (reference sequence). The CDR3 region is 10 residues in length, termini included. This chain's CDR3 is CSALPGQGAV.

This clone was seen once. The rearrangement uses TRBV30 and TRBJ1-5; D unresolved. V was trimmed by 2 bases and J by 4 bases, leaving 12 bases between them. The CDR3 contains 14 residues. CDR1 is GTSNPN and CDR2 is SVGIG in the germline V gene (reference sequence). The CDR3: CAWSHAGLNQPQHF. The CDR3 DNA reads TGTGCCTGGAGTCACGCGGGCCTGAATCAGCCCCAGCATTTT.

The chain has TRBV6-6 and TRBJ2-5; D is undetermined. V was shortened by 4 bases and J by 1 base, with 4 bases between the two germline ends. CDR1 and CDR2 (germline): MNHNY, SVGAGI (reference sequence). The CDR3 has 12 amino acids. CDR3 sequence: CASSLIQETQYF. Here the CDR3 DNA reads TGTGCCAGCAGTTTAATCCAAGAGACCCAGTACTTC.

J is TRBJ2-5 and V is TRBV7-2, with 8 bases fitting TRBD2. The CDR3 contains 16 residues. The V gene end was trimmed by 5 bases and the J gene end by 4 bases; junction bases not matched to a gene: 12. Germline assignment: CDR1 SGHTA and CDR2 FQGNSA. CDR3 amino acids: CASSTPPGTRGETQYF. CDR3 nucleotide sequence: TGTGCCAGCAGCACCCCTCCCGGGACTAGAGGAGAGACCCAGTACTTC.

The chain couples TRBV30 to TRBJ2-2, with D perhaps matching TRBD2 (5 bases). Trimming pared 5 bases from V and 3 bases from J, leaving 10 bases between. The CDR3 has 13 amino acids. Germline V gene data show CDR1 as GTSNPN and CDR2 as SVGIG (reference sequence). CDR3 protein: CAWSGLYTGELFF. The CDR3 DNA reads TGTGCCTGGTCTGGACTGTACACCGGGGAGCTGTTTTTT.

The chain carries TRBV6-1 and TRBJ2-2; 8 positions match TRBD1. Germline V gene lookup returns CDR1 MNHNS and CDR2 SASEGT. The J segment lost 4 bases and the V segment lost 2 bases, leaving 6 bases of the junction unmatched. The CDR3 extends over 16 amino acids. CDR3 nucleotide sequence: TGTGCCAGCAGTGAACTGTCAGGGGGCGGCACCGGGGAGCTGTTTTTT. Amino acids: CASSELSGGGTGELFF.

The chain links TRBV7-9 to TRBJ2-5, with 7 bases matching TRBD2. The germline CDR1 and CDR2 sequences are SEHNR and FQNEAQ (reference sequence). The V segment lost 6 bases and the J segment 7 bases; nucleotides outside the gene matches: 17. This CDR3 comprises 16 residues. The CDR3, as DNA: TGTGCCAGCAGTCTGAGTGGGGCTAGCGGCGCTGGGACCCAGTACTTC. Translating it yields CASSLSGASGAGTQYF.

This chain joins TRBV5-4 and TRBJ2-5; 8 bases agree with TRBD2. The CDR3 sequence is 14 residues long. Trimming at V came to 6 bases and at J to 5 bases, leaving 9 bases not matched to a gene. Germline loops: CDR1 SGHNT, CDR2 YYREEE (reference sequence). The CDR3 sequence is CASNRRGAGETQYF. Written as DNA, the CDR3 is TGTGCCAGCAACCGGCGGGGGGCTGGGGAGACCCAGTACTTC.

The chain employs TRBV7-8 and TRBJ1-5; TRBD1 might be the D (5 bases). Deletions cut 4 bases from V and 8 bases from J, with 12 bases between. This CDR3 region has 13 residues. Germline CDR1 is SGHVS and CDR2 is FQNEAQ. The CDR3 region has the DNA TGTGCCAGCAGCTCATCGGGGGGTAAGCCCCAGCATTTT. Translating it yields CASSSSGGKPQHF.

The chain joins TRBV5-1 to TRBJ2-3; a weak D match, TRBD1 (6 bases). CDR1 and CDR2 from the germline V gene are SGHRS and YFSETQ. The CDR3 length is 14 residues. Deletions cut 4 bases from V and 3 bases from J, with 12 bases between. In DNA, the CDR3 is TGCGCCAGCAGCCCTGGACAGCTTACAGATACGCAGTATTTT. Protein: CASSPGQLTDTQYF.

This sequence joins TRBV9 and TRBJ2-2, with D possibly matching TRBD1 (6 bases). V was cut by 3 bases and J by 6 bases, with 12 bases left in between. This CDR3 has 14 residues. CDR1 and CDR2 (germline): SGDLS, YYNGEE. The CDR3 region has the DNA TGTGCCAGCAGCGGCACAGGGCCGGCCGGGGAGCTGTTTTTT. It codes for CASSGTGPAGELFF.

The chain uses TRBV30 and TRBJ1-3; D is possibly TRBD1 (5 bases). Germline values: CDR1 GTSNPN, CDR2 SVGIG (reference sequence). The length of the CDR3 is 11 residues. Trimming removed 0 bases from V and 10 bases from J, with 7 bases in between. The CDR3 protein is CAWSVRGTIYF. Written as DNA, the CDR3 is TGTGCCTGGAGTGTACGGGGGACCATATATTTT.

V and J are TRBV7-3 and TRBJ2-3, with D perhaps matching TRBD1 (5 bases). Germline CDR1 reads SGHTA; CDR2 reads FQGTGA. Deletions cut 3 bases from V and 0 bases from J, with 7 bases between. CDR3 length equals 14 residues. In DNA form, the CDR3 reads TGTGCCAGCAGCTTGGGGCGGAGCACAGATACGCAGTATTTT. This gives the protein CASSLGRSTDTQYF.

The V and J genes are TRBV25-1 and TRBJ1-2; D ambiguous. V dropped 3 bases and J dropped 6 bases, with 11 bases sitting between them. The CDR3 consists of 13 residues. Germline-derived CDR1 and CDR2 are MGHDK and SYGVNS. The CDR3 DNA is TGTGCCAGCAGTGATTATACTCGGGATGGCTACACCTTC. Protein product: CASSDYTRDGYTF.